These T cell receptor beta chains were read from a single sample in a study of post-analysis software for immune sequencing data. Using its own MiXCR run on the PCR reads, TCRdb lists one record per CDR3 protein. This sample carries under 650,000 distinct CDR3 sequences, 40% to 50% of them seen once, and the ten largest clones take 1.5% to 2%. The sample consisted of blood. These receptors all stem from a girl between 5 and 17 years old with multiple sclerosis. The CDR3 runs from the conserved cysteine through the conserved F or W. D genes are given only for firm matches.

d_call,v_call,cdr3_aa
TRBD1,TRBV20-1,CSASQGGSNQPQHF
-,TRBV5-1,CASSPRLLAVRGMIVFQQFF
-,TRBV20-1,CSARDRKAASYNEQFF
TRBD2,TRBV12-3/TRBV12-4,CASSSRGEGGDEQFF
-,TRBV4-2,CASRQDPGGGEQYF
-,TRBV20-1,CSATGKSYSPLHF
-,TRBV20-1,CSAPYPGDTDTQYF
TRBD1,TRBV28,CASSFGQGATDTQYF
-,TRBV7-3,CASSLGGRLNTEAFF
-,TRBV14,CASSRGVRADGYTF
-,TRBV15,CATSYFNEQFF
-,TRBV6-5,CASSPGQLYSNQPQHF
-,TRBV10-2,CASSNRAGANVLTF
TRBD2,TRBV5-1,CASSLNAGAVYNEQFF
TRBD1,TRBV6-6,CASSTRDRGHSNQPQHF
-,TRBV29-1,CSVESPTISTDTQYF
TRBD2,TRBV10-3,CAIRGLAGPPQQYF
TRBD1,TRBV5-1,CASSLAGGLGYGYTF
-,TRBV12-3/TRBV12-4,CASSNYPTEAFF
-,TRBV5-1,CASSTHTDTQYF
TRBD2,TRBV4-2,CASSQTGGGQETQYF
-,TRBV12-3/TRBV12-4,CASSLGLDYGYTF
TRBD2,TRBV5-1,CASSFGTSGMNEQFF
TRBD2,TRBV20-1,CSAFSGGTNTGELFF
-,TRBV7-3,CASSLTRDRSEAFF
TRBD2,TRBV12-3/TRBV12-4,CASSIAGVRTDTQYF
TRBD2,TRBV6-5,CASRRLAQETQYF
TRBD2,TRBV25-1,CASSGGTSGGQYNEQFF
-,TRBV4-1,CASSQVGDSYEQYF
-,TRBV7-6,CASSPSRALEETQYF
TRBD2,TRBV12-3/TRBV12-4,CASSFYSGSSYNEQFF
-,TRBV6-5,CASSYAQGTYEQYF
-,TRBV20-1,CSARDLRDTEAFF
-,TRBV6-6,CASRYLQGRGYTF
-,TRBV7-8,CASSRGRGRNNEQFF
-,TRBV11-2,CASSPRNGGSYEQYF
TRBD1,TRBV3-1,CASSQGDRDSEKLFF
-,TRBV29-1,CSVEGQWQFF
-,TRBV6-1,CASSGYRGGNIQYF
-,TRBV10-3,CAISTRAEETQYF
TRBD2,TRBV7-9,CASSQKKLIAGVGYNEQFF
-,TRBV6-5,CASSYGVTFLRGTEAFF
-,TRBV5-6,CASSLSVSEQYF
TRBD1,TRBV6-2/TRBV6-3,CASTYRGVSYEQYF
-,TRBV2,CASSPLAGYTF
TRBD2,TRBV5-1,CASSLGRLAGQETQYF
-,TRBV12-3/TRBV12-4,CASTERGSYNEQFF
-,TRBV2,CASSAYSNQPQHF
-,TRBV6-2/TRBV6-3,CASAPLLGGPQFF
-,TRBV20-1,CSQGIDEQFF
-,TRBV7-9,CASSPRDSGANVLTF
-,TRBV7-7,CASSYIPADTQYF
-,TRBV5-1,CASSLSLVGTDTQYF